The 15 T cell receptor beta chains in this list originate from one sample, sequenced in a study of blood T cell repertoires in COVID-19. Generated by immunoSEQ multiplex PCR, the TCRdb table keeps only in-frame clones and is missing some. This repertoire shows some 200,000 clones, more than 70% found once; its top ten account for approximately 8%. The sequenced sample was peripheral blood. The receptors shown here come from a woman aged 55-70 years with acute or convalescent COVID-19.

The chain recombines TRBV25-1 with TRBJ1-2, with D possibly being TRBD1 (6 bases). Germline values: CDR1 MGHDK, CDR2 SYGVNS. This CDR3 is 11 amino acids long. The germline V and J ends were trimmed by 7 bases and 8 bases, with 11 bases remaining between them. The chain's CDR3 is CASTGTPGYTF. CDR3 in DNA: TGTGCCAGCACTGGGACACCAGGCTACACCTTC.

The genes are TRBV27 and TRBJ2-1; TRBD2 aligns across 9 bases. Germline V lookup: CDR1 MNHEY, CDR2 SMNVEV (reference sequence). The junction had 19 bases not matched to a gene; V was cut back by 5 bases and J by 8 bases. The length of the CDR3 is 18 residues. This chain's CDR3 is CASSPFSGSQSLVDEQFF. CDR3 bases: TGTGCCAGCAGTCCCTTTAGCGGGAGCCAGAGTTTAGTTGATGAGCAGTTCTTC.

The chain recombines TRBV15 with TRBJ2-7, with TRBD2 matching over 8 bases. Germline values: CDR1 LNHNV, CDR2 YYDKDF (reference sequence). V gave up 0 bases and J gave up 3 bases; unmatched junction bases: 7. The CDR3 consists of 16 residues. Written as DNA, the CDR3 is TGTGCCACCAGCAGAGAAGCAGCGGGAGATGGCTACGAGCAGTACTTC. Amino acid sequence: CATSREAAGDGYEQYF.

CDR3 residues: CASSQAQGIYGYTF. The CDR3 DNA is TGTGCCAGCAGCCAAGCCCAGGGGATCTATGGCTACACCTTC. The rearrangement links TRBV3-1 (or the pseudogene TRBV3-2) to TRBJ1-2; D might be TRBD1 (6 bases). V lost 1 base and J lost 4, with 10 bases in between. The CDR3 consists of 14 residues. Germline loops: CDR1 LGHDT, CDR2 YNNKEL (reference sequence).

This clone has only one observation. The V call is TRBV12-3 or TRBV12-4, the J call TRBJ2-5; D ambiguous. The CDR3 loop spans 12 amino acids. The germline V and J ends were trimmed by 3 bases and 5 bases, with 7 bases remaining between them. Here the CDR3 reads CASSFAGETQYF. The CDR3 bases are TGTGCCAGCAGTTTTGCCGGTGAGACCCAGTACTTC.

This sequence joins TRBV4-2 and TRBJ1-1; tentative D call: TRBD1 (6 bases). V shed 3 bases and J shed 12 bases, with 23 bases lying between them. CDR1 LGHNA and CDR2 YNFKEQ come from the germline V gene. The CDR3 sequence is 15 residues long. The CDR3 loop is CASSHPRGGERITFF. As DNA, the CDR3 is TGTGCCAGCAGCCACCCGCGAGGGGGAGAGAGAATAACTTTCTTT.

The CDR3 region is CAPGVPKVLEGYNEQFF. In DNA form, the CDR3 reads TGTGCCCCAGGAGTCCCGAAGGTTCTTGAGGGATACAATGAGCAGTTCTTC. J is TRBJ2-1 and V is TRBV7-9; weak D call: TRBD2 (5 bases). The CDR3 runs to 17 residues. Germline V lookup: CDR1 SEHNR, CDR2 FQNEAQ (reference sequence). V dropped 11 bases and J dropped 4 bases, with 27 bases sitting between them.

This chain connects TRBV5-4 to TRBJ2-1; weak D call: TRBD2 (6 bases). The CDR3 sequence is 15 residues long. Germline CDR1 and CDR2: SGHNT and YYREEE (reference sequence). V gave up 0 bases and J gave up 6 bases, with 13 bases separating them. CDR3 region: CASSLGLGLGNEQFF. Here the CDR3 DNA reads TGTGCCAGCAGCTTGGGACTAGGGTTGGGCAATGAGCAGTTCTTC.

The chain employs TRBV10-3 and TRBJ2-1; D unresolved. Trimming stripped 8 bases from V and 4 bases from J, with 12 bases between. This CDR3 comprises 13 residues. The germline V gene has CDR1 ENHRY and CDR2 SYGVKD. The CDR3 sequence is CAILSPLYNEQFF. CDR3 DNA: TGTGCCATCTTGAGTCCACTATACAATGAGCAGTTCTTC.

The V gene is TRBV3-1 (or the pseudogene TRBV3-2), the J gene TRBJ2-3, with TRBD2 matching 7 bases. The CDR3 has 14 residues. Per germline, CDR1 LGHDT and CDR2 YNNKEL (reference sequence). Trimming took 4 bases from V and 2 from J; bases not matched to a gene: 3. For the CDR3, the DNA is TGTGCCAGCAGCCCTAGCGGATACACAGATACGCAGTATTTT. Protein: CASSPSGYTDTQYF.

The chain is built from TRBV7-2 and TRBJ1-5; no definite D call. This CDR3 has 15 amino acids. The V end was cut by 1 base, the J end by 2 bases, with 9 bases between. CDR1 and CDR2 from the germline V gene are SGHTA and FQGNSA. The CDR3 spells CASSLVSDGNQPQHF. The CDR3 bases are TGTGCCAGCAGCTTAGTGTCAGATGGCAATCAGCCCCAGCATTTT.

This clone was picked up one time. This chain links TRBV24-1 with TRBJ2-1; 15 bases line up with TRBD2. The CDR3 is 19 amino acids. CDR1 is KGHDR, CDR2 SFDVKD, per germline. The V gene end was trimmed by 4 bases and the J gene end by 0 bases; junction bases not matched to a gene: 6. As DNA, the CDR3 is TGTGCCACCAGTGACCGGACTAGCGGGAGGGTCAGCTCCTACAATGAGCAGTTCTTC. As protein: CATSDRTSGRVSSYNEQFF.

V usage is TRBV20-1 and J usage is TRBJ1-6, with D tentatively TRBD1 (6 bases). V dropped 3 bases and J dropped 7 bases, with 10 bases sitting between them. Germline-derived CDR1 and CDR2 are DFQATT and SNEGSKA (reference sequence). The CDR3 loop spans 13 amino acids. The CDR3 here is CSASQGWNSPLHF. CDR3 DNA: TGCAGTGCTAGTCAGGGGTGGAATTCACCCCTCCACTTT.

The CDR3 region is CASSFSGSTPGEQFF. The CDR3 DNA reads as TGTGCCAGCAGCTTTAGCGGGAGTACGCCCGGTGAGCAGTTCTTC. The gene calls are TRBV7-8 and TRBJ2-1, with 9 positions matching TRBD2. Germline loops: CDR1 SGHVS, CDR2 FQNEAQ. With 3 bases clipped from V and 9 bases from J, the junction kept 9 bases outside the gene matches. The CDR3 runs 15 residues.

The genes are TRBV28 and TRBJ1-2; weak D call: TRBD1 (5 bases). The V gene lost 7 bases and the J gene lost 11 bases, with 20 bases spanning the gap. Germline V gives CDR1 MDHEN, CDR2 SYDVKM. The CDR3 is 13 residues long. CDR3 DNA sequence: TGTGCCAGCACTCCAAGCGGGGGGTCCGGGTACACCTTC. This translates into CASTPSGGSGYTF.